A selection of T cell receptor beta chains follows, all from one sample in a study of T cell repertoires in enteric fever. TCRdb analysed the reads with MiXCR anew, one entry per CDR3 protein. In the table there are about 1,600 distinct CDR3 sequences, less than 40% of which are singletons. Sequenced sample: CCR7- CD38- CD4+ T cells from PBMCs. These receptors all stem from a human donor with Salmonella enteric fever, either typhoid or paratyphoid (not recorded which). The CDR3 runs from the conserved cysteine through the conserved F or W. D genes are given only for firm matches. Rows may omit the clone size; those that give it use once, few, many or a size class.

>medium-sized|15|NA|TRBV4-1|TRBJ2-2
TGCGCCAGCAGCCGTTGGACGGAGAACACCGGGGAGCTGTTTTTT
CASSRWTENTGELFF
>few|18|TRBD2|TRBV4-2|TRBJ2-2
TGTGCCAGCAGCCAGCCCGGACTAGCGGGATCTTTCACCGGGGAGCTGTTTTTT
CASSQPGLAGSFTGELFF
>NA|11|NA|TRBV5-1|TRBJ1-3
TGCGCCAGCAGCTTTGAGAACACCATATATTTT
CASSFENTIYF
>once|13|NA|TRBV12-3/TRBV12-4|TRBJ1-2
TGTGCCAGCAGCTTAGCGCTAGGGGATGGCTACACCTTC
CASSLALGDGYTF
>NA|15|TRBD1|TRBV5-1|TRBJ1-6
TGCGCCAGCAGCTTGCACAGGGGGCAGAATTCACCCCTCCACTTT
CASSLHRGQNSPLHF
>NA|13|NA|TRBV5-1|TRBJ1-2
TGCGCCAGCAGCTTGGGGACAAACTATGGCTACACCTTC
CASSLGTNYGYTF
>few|15|TRBD2|TRBV7-2|TRBJ2-4
TGTGCCAGCAGCTTGACTAGCGGGAGAGGAGTCATTCAGTACTTC
CASSLTSGRGVIQYF
>medium-sized|15|NA|TRBV24-1|TRBJ2-1
TGTGCCACCAGTGCGGCGCGTCTACCCTACAATGAGCAGTTCTTC
CATSAARLPYNEQFF
>medium-sized|14|NA|TRBV5-1|TRBJ2-1
TGCGCCAGCAGCTTACAACTAGGTGTCGATGAGCAGTTCTTC
CASSLQLGVDEQFF
>NA|17|TRBD2|TRBV15|TRBJ2-3
TGTGCCACCAGCAGAGGAACTAGCGGAGCTAGCACAGATACGCAGTATTTT
CATSRGTSGASTDTQYF
>NA|17|NA|TRBV7-3|TRBJ2-3
TGTGCCAGCAGCTTAAATCCGGGACTTTCCATCACAGATACGCAGTATTTT
CASSLNPGLSITDTQYF
>NA|14|NA|TRBV5-1|TRBJ2-3
TGCGCCAGCAGCGAGGGTAATCTACCAGATACGCAGTATTTT
CASSEGNLPDTQYF
>once|15|NA|TRBV7-9|TRBJ2-5
TGTGCCAGCAGTTTACGGCAGGGCAGAGGAGAGACCCAGTACTTC
CASSLRQGRGETQYF
>few|13|NA|TRBV7-3|TRBJ1-2
TGTGCCAGCAGCCCGGACACAAACTATGGCTACACCTTC
CASSPDTNYGYTF
>once|15|NA|TRBV4-2|TRBJ2-5
TGTGCCAGCAGCCAAGACCCGGTACGTGGGGAGACCCAGTACTTC
CASSQDPVRGETQYF
>NA|16|NA|TRBV20-1|TRBJ2-3
TGCAGTGCCCCCTCGTTTGGTCGGGCAGGCTCAGATACGCAGTATTTT
CSAPSFGRAGSDTQYF
>large|16|NA|TRBV7-2|TRBJ2-3
TGTGCCAGCAGCTTCAGCGTCACTAGCCGGGCAGATACGCAGTATTTT
CASSFSVTSRADTQYF
>medium-sized|15|NA|TRBV7-3|TRBJ2-1
TGTGCCAGCAGCCCCCAGCGGGTTAGCTACAATGAGCAGTTCTTC
CASSPQRVSYNEQFF
>NA|15|TRBD1|TRBV7-9|TRBJ1-1
TGTGCCAGCAGCTTGCAAACAGGGGTGAACAATGAAGCTTTCTTT
CASSLQTGVNNEAFF
>NA|16|NA|TRBV5-1|TRBJ2-2
TGCGCCAGCAGCTTGATCCCAGGAACGAACACCGGGGAGCTGTTTTTT
CASSLIPGTNTGELFF
>NA|14|TRBD2|TRBV5-1|TRBJ2-7
TGCGCCAGCAGCTCGACCGGGGGGACCCACGAGCAGTACTTC
CASSSTGGTHEQYF